The rows below give T cell receptor beta chains drawn from one sample of a study of shared clonotypes between healthy human individuals. Clones were sequenced by immunoSEQ multiplex PCR, and TCRdb holds only the in-frame ones, with some missing. There are about 2.4 million clones in the sample; roughly 93% occur only once, and about 0.38% lies in the top ten. The sequencing sample was made of naive CD4+ T cells from PBMCs. These receptor sequences come from a man younger than 35 in good health. Some clones in this sample may be carry-over from other donors' samples. Each CDR3 is given with its conserved first and last residue. Fields, in order: clone size, J gene, V gene, D gene, CDR3 length, CDR3 protein, CDR3 DNA. A D gene is named only where the DNA matches it firmly. For some rows the clone size is stated as once, few or many, or as a class when expanded; others skip it.

>.|TRBJ2-1|TRBV4-2|TRBD2|19
CASSQRFVAGGLSYNEQFF
TGTGCCAGCAGCCAAAGGTTTGTGGCGGGAGGGCTCTCCTACAATGAGCAGTTCTTC
>.|TRBJ1-5|TRBV27|.|17
CASSPKPPQLSNQPQHF
TGTGCCAGCAGTCCAAAGCCTCCCCAGCTAAGCAATCAGCCCCAGCATTTT
>once|TRBJ2-4|TRBV19|.|16
CASSKGLSLAKNIQYF
TGTGCCAGTAGTAAAGGACTATCACTAGCCAAAAACATTCAGTACTTC
>.|TRBJ2-7|TRBV2|.|18
CASRHRAARLASTYEQYF
TGTGCCAGCAGACACAGGGCGGCACGTCTAGCGAGTACCTACGAGCAGTACTTC
>.|TRBJ2-1|TRBV7-2|.|13
CASSPTLRGEQFF
TGTGCCAGCAGCCCAACTCTTAGGGGGGAGCAGTTCTTC
>.|TRBJ2-2|TRBV27|TRBD1|16
CASHKGAPPNTGELFF
TGTGCCAGCCACAAGGGGGCGCCCCCGAACACCGGGGAGCTGTTTTTT
>few|TRBJ1-2|TRBV9|.|13
CASSPRGNYGYTF
TGTGCCAGCAGCCCCAGGGGTAACTATGGCTACACCTTC
>.|TRBJ2-1|TRBV27|.|15
CASRSTSRGYNEQFF
TGTGCCAGCAGATCTACTAGCAGGGGCTACAATGAGCAGTTCTTC
>.|TRBJ2-5|TRBV29-1|TRBD2|15
CSVTKGLAGTETQYF
TGCAGCGTTACTAAGGGACTAGCGGGAACGGAGACCCAGTACTTC
>.|TRBJ2-1|TRBV28|.|15
CASSSVLSSYNEQFF
TGTGCCAGCAGTTCAGTACTAAGCTCCTACAATGAGCAGTTCTTC
>.|TRBJ2-3|TRBV9|.|14
CASSVFTSTDTQYF
TGTGCCAGCAGCGTTTTTACTAGCACAGATACGCAGTATTTT
>.|TRBJ2-1|TRBV27|.|15
CASSLNGGSYNEQFF
TGTGCCAGCAGTTTAAATGGGGGGTCCTACAATGAGCAGTTCTTC
>.|TRBJ2-1|TRBV25-1|TRBD2|18
CASSSNPRGGGRVNEQFF
TGTGCCAGCAGTAGTAACCCTCGAGGGGGCGGGAGGGTTAATGAGCAGTTCTTC
>.|TRBJ1-5|TRBV19|.|15
CASSIGAGSNQPQHF
TGTGCCAGTAGTATCGGGGCGGGTAGCAATCAGCCCCAGCATTTT
>few|TRBJ1-1|TRBV9|TRBD1|15
CASSGGQGRSNEAFF
TGTGCCAGCAGCGGCGGACAGGGGAGAAGTAATGAAGCTTTCTTT
>.|TRBJ1-2|TRBV28|.|14
CASRTHGGVYGYTF
TGTGCCAGCAGGACACATGGGGGAGTTTACGGCTACACCTTC
>.|TRBJ2-5|TRBV11-2|TRBD2|12
CASSLVGLRNDF
TGTGCCAGCAGCTTAGTGGGACTAAGGAACGACTTC
>.|TRBJ2-7|TRBV28|.|15
CASSSGQLNFYEQYF
TGTGCCAGCAGTTCCGGACAGCTAAATTTTTACGAGCAGTACTTC
>.|TRBJ1-3|TRBV27|.|15
CASSLSSGLVDTIYF
TGTGCCAGCAGCCTCTCATCTGGGTTGGTTGACACCATATATTTT
>.|TRBJ1-5|TRBV28|.|17
CASSLLDTRPSNQPQHF
TGTGCCAGCAGTTTATTGGACACAAGGCCCAGCAATCAGCCCCAGCATTTT
>.|TRBJ1-2|TRBV4-2|.|15
CASSQDMETHYGYTF
TGTGCCAGCAGCCAAGACATGGAAACACACTATGGCTACACCTTC
>.|TRBJ1-2|TRBV7-2|.|14
CASSLVQGNYGYTF
TGTGCCAGCAGCTTAGTGCAGGGTAACTATGGCTACACCTTC
>.|TRBJ2-1|TRBV5-1|TRBD2|16
CASSLPGTGGNNEQFF
TGCGCCAGCAGCTTGCCTGGGACCGGGGGGAACAATGAGCAGTTCTTC
>.|TRBJ2-7|TRBV7-2|.|13
CASTRDQAYEQYF
TGTGCCAGCACCAGGGATCAAGCCTACGAGCAGTACTTC
>.|TRBJ1-3|TRBV6-1|.|16
CASSEKRAGSGNTIYF
TGTGCCAGCAGTGAAAAAAGAGCGGGGTCTGGAAACACCATATATTTT
>.|TRBJ2-2|TRBV25-1|.|14
CASTWTANTGELFF
TGTGCCAGCACTTGGACCGCGAACACCGGGGAGCTGTTTTTT
>.|TRBJ2-5|TRBV6-6|.|16
CASNRPSPLIQETQYF
TGTGCCAGCAACCGACCCTCTCCTCTGATCCAAGAGACCCAGTACTTC
>.|TRBJ2-3|TRBV30|.|13
CAWSVGAGDTQYF
TGTGCCTGGAGTGTGGGGGCAGGAGATACGCAGTATTTT
>once|TRBJ2-7|TRBV28|.|15
CASSSMTGAGDEQYF
TGTGCCAGCAGCTCTATGACAGGGGCGGGGGACGAGCAGTACTTC
>.|TRBJ2-1|TRBV7-2|TRBD2|15
CASSLTPASGREQFF
TGTGCCAGCAGCCTCACCCCGGCTAGCGGGAGGGAGCAGTTCTTC
>.|TRBJ1-6|TRBV25-1|.|15
CASSEWEGLYSPLHF
TGTGCCAGCAGTGAATGGGAGGGTCTGTATTCACCCCTCCACTTT
>.|TRBJ1-2|TRBV6-5|.|15
CASSYRGRSYYGYTF
TGTGCCAGCAGTTACCGCGGCAGGAGTTACTATGGCTACACCTTC
>.|TRBJ2-7|TRBV5-1|TRBD2|16
CASNYGLADGPGEQYF
TGCGCCAGCAACTACGGACTAGCGGATGGTCCTGGGGAGCAGTACTTC
>.|TRBJ2-2|TRBV5-6|TRBD2|18
CASSLVVEAGVRSGELFF
TGTGCCAGCAGCTTGGTAGTAGAAGCGGGAGTTAGGTCCGGGGAGCTGTTTTTT
>few|TRBJ1-1|TRBV5-1|.|14
CASSYGRMNTEAFF
TGCGCCAGCAGCTACGGACGGATGAACACTGAAGCTTTCTTT
>.|TRBJ1-2|TRBV28|.|14
CASFQGSIDYGYTF
TGTGCCAGCTTCCAAGGATCTATCGACTATGGCTACACCTTC